This TCR beta chain was captured by sequencing in a study of T cells in Graves' hyperthyroidism and ophthalmopathy. The germline V gene has CDR1 GTSNPN and CDR2 SVGIG (reference sequence). This CDR3 has 11 amino acids. Trimming stripped 2 bases from V and 1 base from J, with 2 bases between. This clonotype showed up many times. Its cognate antigen is unknown. It was RNA transcripts that yielded the amplified TCR beta CDR3 regions. HTBI primers were used for first-round RT-PCR of the TCR CDR3. One entry per CDR3 protein, called by TCRdb with MiXCR from the multiplex PCR reads. The sample lists 300,000 to 400,000 distinct CDR3 sequences; 15% to 20% were seen once. Across 18 months, stable Graves' hyperthyroidism was marked by no progression to ophthalmopathy. Diagnosis of hyperthyroidism was new in patients aged 18 to 65, and its duration was under 2 months. Regarding the study as a whole: Blood also carried most thyroid clonotypes expanded above 0.001. By a 13 V-J model, ophthalmopathy was set apart from stable hyperthyroidism.

The material sequenced was blood. The genes are TRBV30 and TRBJ1-2, with no clear D. The source of this sequence is a woman between 45 and 65 years old with Graves' hyperthyroidism. CDR3 residues: CAWSLNYGYTF. CDR3 DNA sequence: TGTGCCTGGAGTCTTAACTATGGCTACACCTTC.